The TCR beta chain under discussion was sequenced for a study of blood T cell repertoires in COVID-19. Measured with immunoSEQ multiplex PCR; TCRdb has only the in-frame clones, and not every one. The table shows some 65,000 clones, with approximately 86% occurring only once. This CDR3 region has 14 residues. Looked up from germline, CDR1 is SGHRS and CDR2 is YFSETQ. The V segment lost 9 bases and the J segment 7 bases; nucleotides outside the gene matches: 8. The chain recombines TRBV5-1 with TRBJ2-1; TRBD2 matches at 12 bases. The origin of this receptor is a man in his forties with COVID-19, enrolled during active disease. Sequencing was done on a sample of peripheral blood. The DNA of the CDR3 is TGCGCCACCGCCCCGACTAGCGGGGGTAATGAGCAGTTCTTC. Amino acids: CATAPTSGGNEQFF.